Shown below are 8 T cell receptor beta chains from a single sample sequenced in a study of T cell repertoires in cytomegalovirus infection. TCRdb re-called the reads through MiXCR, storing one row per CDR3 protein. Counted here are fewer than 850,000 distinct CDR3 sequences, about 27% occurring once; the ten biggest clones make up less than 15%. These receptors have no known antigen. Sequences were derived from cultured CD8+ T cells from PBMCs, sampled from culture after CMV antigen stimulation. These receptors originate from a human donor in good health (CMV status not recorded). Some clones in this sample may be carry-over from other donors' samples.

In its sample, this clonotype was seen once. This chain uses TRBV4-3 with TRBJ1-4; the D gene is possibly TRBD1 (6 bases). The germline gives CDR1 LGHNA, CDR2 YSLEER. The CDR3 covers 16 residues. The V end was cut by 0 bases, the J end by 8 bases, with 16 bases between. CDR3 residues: CASSQDVGALREKLFF. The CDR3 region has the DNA TGCGCCAGCAGCCAAGATGTGGGGGCCTTAAGGGAAAAACTGTTTTTT.

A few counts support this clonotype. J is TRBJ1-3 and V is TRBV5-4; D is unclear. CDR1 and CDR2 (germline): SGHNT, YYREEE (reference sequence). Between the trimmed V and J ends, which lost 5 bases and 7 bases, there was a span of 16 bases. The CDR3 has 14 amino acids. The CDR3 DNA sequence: TGTGCCAGCAGGGATTTCAAGTCGGGGAACACCATATATTTT. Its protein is CASRDFKSGNTIYF. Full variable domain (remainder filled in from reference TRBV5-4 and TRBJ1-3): ETGVTQSPTHLIKTRGQQVTLRCSSQSGHNTVSWYQQALGQGPQFIFQYYREEENGRGNFPPRFSGLQFPNYSSELNVNALELDDSALYLCASRDFKSGNTIYFGEGSWLTVV.

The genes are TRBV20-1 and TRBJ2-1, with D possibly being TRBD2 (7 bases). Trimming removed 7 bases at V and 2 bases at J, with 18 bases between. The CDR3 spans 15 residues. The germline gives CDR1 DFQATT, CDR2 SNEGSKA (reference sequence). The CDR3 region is CSVTSGGLPYNEQFF. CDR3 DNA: TGCAGTGTTACCTCCGGGGGGCTTCCCTACAATGAGCAGTTCTTC.

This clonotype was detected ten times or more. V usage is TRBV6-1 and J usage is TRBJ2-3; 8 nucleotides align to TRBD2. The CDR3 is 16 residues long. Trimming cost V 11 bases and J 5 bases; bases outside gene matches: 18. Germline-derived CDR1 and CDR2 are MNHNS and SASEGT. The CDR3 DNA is TGTGCCGGACGACTTTATGCGGGGGGAACACAAGATACGCAGTATTTT. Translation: CAGRLYAGGTQDTQYF.

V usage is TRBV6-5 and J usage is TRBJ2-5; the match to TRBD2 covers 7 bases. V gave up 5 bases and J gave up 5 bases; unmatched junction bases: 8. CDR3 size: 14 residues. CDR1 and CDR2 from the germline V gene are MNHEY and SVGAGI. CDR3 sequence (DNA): TGTGCCAGCAGTCAAGGAGCGGGGCGGGAGACCCAGTACTTC. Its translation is CASSQGAGRETQYF.

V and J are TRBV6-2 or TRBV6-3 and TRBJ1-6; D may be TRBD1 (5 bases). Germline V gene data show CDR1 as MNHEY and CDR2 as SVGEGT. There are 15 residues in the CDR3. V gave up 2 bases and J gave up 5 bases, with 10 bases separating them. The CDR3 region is CASSYGDGDNSPLHF. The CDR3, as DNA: TGTGCCAGCAGTTACGGGGACGGGGATAATTCACCCCTCCACTTT.

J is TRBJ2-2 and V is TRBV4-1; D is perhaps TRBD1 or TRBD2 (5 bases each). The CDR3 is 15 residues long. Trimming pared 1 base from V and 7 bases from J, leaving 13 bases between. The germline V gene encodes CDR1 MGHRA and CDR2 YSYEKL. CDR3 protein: CASSQVRYGGGELFF. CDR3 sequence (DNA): TGCGCCAGCAGCCAAGTCCGATATGGGGGCGGGGAGCTGTTTTTT.

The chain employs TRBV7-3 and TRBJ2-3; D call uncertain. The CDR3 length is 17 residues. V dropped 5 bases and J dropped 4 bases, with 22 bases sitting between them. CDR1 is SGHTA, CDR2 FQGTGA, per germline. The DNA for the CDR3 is TGTGCCAGCAGCGAAACTGGTTTGTCGCTTCCCCCAGATACGCAGTATTTT. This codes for CASSETGLSLPPDTQYF.